The rows below give T cell receptor beta chains drawn from one sample of a study of identical twins. TCRdb ran MiXCR on the 5' RACE reads and lists one entry per CDR3 protein. This sample has a few hundred thousand distinct CDR3 sequences; about 10% occur once, and the top ten carry approximately 11%. Material for sequencing was memory T cells sorted from blood. Receptors were obtained from a man aged 45-65 years in good health. Each CDR3 is given without its conserved first and last residue. Fields, in order: clone size, V gene, CDR3 protein. Only some rows state a clone size, as once, few, many or a class for expanded clones.

>many|TRBV20-1
SARLAGAFYEQY
>many|TRBV5-1
ASSLDVGDSGYT
>-|TRBV20-1
SARMASGSSYNEQF
>-|TRBV24-1
ATSDGLLAGAQETQY
>many|TRBV28
ASSFGVGTGELF
>many|TRBV3-1
ASSQATPGQGTDTQY
>many|TRBV6-6
ASSHISTGELF
>-|TRBV7-2
ASSAGGWVSPLH
>few|TRBV5-1
ASSSGTGVNEAF
>-|TRBV20-1
SARRSRSGYT
>-|TRBV7-2
ASSSQGIETQY
>few|TRBV7-2
ASSARTSGSYEQY
>once|TRBV12-3/TRBV12-4
ASSLNGRNQPQH
>many|TRBV18
ASSMTPGVEQY
>-|TRBV30
AWSVSGFIAF
>few|TRBV9
ASSPAGTGSYGYT
>many|TRBV6-1
ASSIQGYNSPLH